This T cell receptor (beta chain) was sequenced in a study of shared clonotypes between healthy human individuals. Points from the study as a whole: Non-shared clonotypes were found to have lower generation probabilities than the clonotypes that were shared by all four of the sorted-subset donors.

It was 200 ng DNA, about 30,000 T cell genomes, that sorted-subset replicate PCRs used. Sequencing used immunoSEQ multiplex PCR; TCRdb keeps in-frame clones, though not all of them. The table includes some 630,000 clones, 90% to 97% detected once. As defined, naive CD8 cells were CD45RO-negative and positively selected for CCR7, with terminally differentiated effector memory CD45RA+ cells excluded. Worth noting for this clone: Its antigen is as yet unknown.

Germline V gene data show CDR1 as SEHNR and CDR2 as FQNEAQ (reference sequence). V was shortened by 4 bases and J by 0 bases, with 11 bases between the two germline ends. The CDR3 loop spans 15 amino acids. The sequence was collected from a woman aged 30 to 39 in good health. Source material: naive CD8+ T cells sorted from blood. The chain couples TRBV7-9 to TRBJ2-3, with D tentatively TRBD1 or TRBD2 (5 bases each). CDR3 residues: CASSWGTDSTDTQYF. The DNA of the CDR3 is TGTGCCAGCAGCTGGGGGACGGACAGCACAGATACGCAGTATTTT.